One and the same sample provided the 24 T cell receptor beta chains below, sequenced in a study of CD8 T cells in Susac syndrome. It was with random hexamers that roughly 0.45 to 1 ug RNA was reverse transcribed. In TCRdb, the immunoSEQ multiplex PCR reads were re-called with MiXCR into one record per CDR3 protein. The data show over 150,000 distinct CDR3 sequences, approximately 95% seen once. Input material: CD4+ T cells from PBMCs. The origin of the receptors is a human donor with Susac syndrome.

The chain links TRBV5-1 to TRBJ2-5, with 7 bases matching TRBD2. CDR1 and CDR2 (germline): SGHRS, YFSETQ. V lost 2 bases, J lost 0 bases, and 7 bases stayed unmatched. The CDR3 runs 16 residues. This chain's CDR3 is CASSFHSGRYQETQYF. The CDR3, as DNA: TGCGCCAGCAGCTTCCATTCCGGGAGGTACCAAGAGACCCAGTACTTC.

The rearrangement links TRBV20-1 to TRBJ2-1, with D possibly TRBD2 on 5 matching bases. V was trimmed by 5 bases and J by 0 bases, leaving 11 bases between them. Per the germline V gene, CDR1 is DFQATT and CDR2 is SNEGSKA (reference sequence). This CDR3 is built from 14 residues. Here the CDR3 DNA reads TGCAGTGCTCCCGGGGAGAGCTCCTACAATGAGCAGTTCTTC. Its protein product is CSAPGESSYNEQFF.

This rearrangement joins TRBV28 to TRBJ2-3; 9 bases align to TRBD2. Germline loops: CDR1 MDHEN, CDR2 SYDVKM. There are 20 residues in the CDR3. The V segment lost 5 bases and the J segment 6 bases; nucleotides outside the gene matches: 24. In DNA, the CDR3 is TGTGCCAGCAGTACCAAGACAGGACTTCGACTAGCGGCCCCGATCGATACGCAGTATTTT. Encoded protein: CASSTKTGLRLAAPIDTQYF.

J is TRBJ2-7 and V is TRBV11-2; 9 bases fit TRBD2. After removal of 5 bases from V and 6 bases from J, the junction contained 11 bases not matched to a gene. CDR1 is SGHAT and CDR2 is FQNNGV in the germline V gene. The CDR3 contains 15 residues. CDR3 protein: CASSPDSGRTSEQYF. As DNA, the CDR3 is TGTGCCAGCAGCCCGGATAGCGGGAGAACTAGCGAGCAGTACTTC. The complete variable domain, with remaining parts taken from reference TRBV11-2 and TRBJ2-7, reads EAGVAQSPRYKIIEKRQSVAFWCNPISGHATLYWYQQILGQGPKLLIQFQNNGVVDDSQLPKDRFSAERLKGVDSTLKIQPAKLEDSAVYLCASSPDSGRTSEQYFGPGTRLTVT.

The CDR3 loop reads CSAKRLFVYNEQFF. The CDR3 region has the DNA TGCAGTGCGAAAAGACTATTCGTTTACAATGAGCAGTTCTTC. V gene TRBV20-1 combines with J gene TRBJ2-1; D might be TRBD2 (5 bases). The CDR3 is 14 residues long. The V end lost 6 bases, the J end lost 4 bases, and 16 bases lay between the germline ends. Germline CDR1 DFQATT, CDR2 SNEGSKA (reference sequence).

The chain carries TRBV24-1 and TRBJ2-1; TRBD2 might be the D (5 bases). With 4 bases removed from V and 12 bases from J, the gap between germline ends came to 15 bases. Germline CDR1 KGHDR, CDR2 SFDVKD. The CDR3 length is 13 residues. The CDR3 loop reads CATSDATRGLQFF. As DNA, the CDR3 is TGTGCCACCAGTGACGCCACCAGAGGGTTGCAGTTCTTC.

The chain recombines TRBV5-1 with TRBJ1-6; D possibly corresponds to TRBD1 (5 bases). Germline values: CDR1 SGHRS, CDR2 YFSETQ. V lost 0 bases to trimming and J lost 7 bases, with 5 bases between them. The CDR3 runs 13 residues. This CDR3 reads CASSLDRNSPLHF. CDR3 bases: TGCGCCAGCAGCTTGGACAGGAATTCACCCCTCCACTTT.

This clonotype was recorded once. The chain couples TRBV18 to TRBJ2-6, with D tentatively TRBD1 (6 bases). V lost 3 bases to trimming and J lost 3 bases, with 18 bases between them. Germline CDR1 is KGHSH and CDR2 is LQKENI. There are 18 residues in the CDR3. For the CDR3, the DNA is TGTGCCAGCTCACCCCCGAGGCAGGGGTTGGATGGGGCCAACGTCCTGACTTTC. The encoded protein is CASSPPRQGLDGANVLTF.

The V and J genes are TRBV29-1 and TRBJ2-3, with D possibly matching TRBD2 (6 bases). The CDR3 has 11 residues. Germline V gives CDR1 SQVTM, CDR2 ANQGSEA. V lost 7 bases, J lost 6 bases, and 11 bases lay in between. CDR3 bases: TGCAGCGACCGTGGGGGGGATACGCAGTATTTT. Amino acid sequence: CSDRGGDTQYF.

This chain's CDR3 is CATSKMSGSLYEQYF. CDR3 DNA sequence: TGTGCCACCAGCAAGATGAGCGGGAGTCTCTACGAGCAGTACTTC. The gene calls are TRBV15 and TRBJ2-7, with TRBD2 matching over 8 bases. Trimming took 4 bases from V and 3 from J; bases not matched to a gene: 8. CDR3 length: 15 residues. CDR1 and CDR2 (germline): LNHNV, YYDKDF (reference sequence).

This chain uses TRBV6-6 with TRBJ2-5; D may match TRBD1 or TRBD2 (6 bases each). This CDR3 is 16 amino acids long. Between the trimmed V and J ends, which lost 6 bases and 2 bases, there was a span of 19 bases. CDR1 MNHNY and CDR2 SVGAGI come from the germline V gene (reference sequence). CDR3 nucleotides: TGTGCCAGCAGCCCCACGAGGGGGGCCGGTCAAGAGACCCAGTACTTC. It translates to CASSPTRGAGQETQYF.

The rearrangement uses TRBV15 and TRBJ2-1, with TRBD1 as a possible D gene (6 bases). The CDR3 runs to 15 residues. Germline lookup yields CDR1 LNHNV and CDR2 YYDKDF (reference sequence). V was clipped by 0 bases and J by 8 bases, with 14 bases between them. The CDR3: CATSRDRGVGDEQFF. The DNA of the CDR3 is TGTGCCACCAGCAGAGACAGGGGTGTGGGCGATGAGCAGTTCTTC. Variable domain in full (rest from reference TRBV15 and TRBJ2-1): DAMVIQNPRYQVTQFGKPVTLSCSQTLNHNVMYWYQQKSSQAPKLLFHYYDKDFNNEADTPDNFQSRRPNTSFCFLDIRSPGLGDTAMYLCATSRDRGVGDEQFFGPGTRLTVL.

The table lists this clonotype with a count of one. The chain carries TRBV2 and TRBJ2-2, with a weak D call TRBD1 (6 bases). V gave up 2 bases and J gave up 4 bases, with 11 bases separating them. The CDR3 runs to 15 residues. Germline V gene lookup returns CDR1 SNHLY and CDR2 FYNNEI. This chain's CDR3 is CASSETRGRTGELFF. For the CDR3, the DNA is TGTGCCAGCAGTGAAACCAGGGGACGCACCGGGGAGCTGTTTTTT.

This sequence joins TRBV29-1 and TRBJ2-1; perhaps D is TRBD1 or TRBD2 (5 bases each). The CDR3 runs to 12 residues. CDR1 SQVTM and CDR2 ANQGSEA come from the germline V gene. The DNA of the CDR3 is TGCGGTGTAGGGGCGGGCTACAATGAGCAGTTCTTC. It yields the protein CGVGAGYNEQFF.

The chain uses TRBV15 and TRBJ2-1, with D perhaps matching TRBD2 (7 bases). With 1 base removed from V and 5 bases from J, the gap between germline ends came to 12 bases. Germline V gives CDR1 LNHNV, CDR2 YYDKDF (reference sequence). The CDR3 is 15 residues long. The CDR3 reads CATSRVRGGNNEQFF. CDR3 in DNA: TGTGCCACCAGCAGAGTGCGCGGGGGCAACAATGAGCAGTTCTTC.

This sequence joins TRBV20-1 and TRBJ2-1; D possibly matches TRBD1 or TRBD2 (5 bases each). The CDR3 sequence is 13 residues long. Germline CDR1 DFQATT, CDR2 SNEGSKA (reference sequence). CDR3 amino acids: CSLGLATPDEQFF. Here the CDR3 DNA reads TGCAGCTTGGGGCTAGCAACCCCGGATGAGCAGTTCTTC.

J is TRBJ2-7 and V is TRBV20-1, with D perhaps given as TRBD1 or TRBD2 (5 bases each). V lost 6 bases and J lost 6, with 9 bases in between. CDR3 size: 10 residues. Germline CDR1 is DFQATT and CDR2 is SNEGSKA (reference sequence). The CDR3: CSAPGPEQYF. In DNA form, the CDR3 reads TGCAGTGCCCCGGGACCCGAGCAGTACTTC.

V gene TRBV27 combines with J gene TRBJ2-2; 9 bases are a match to TRBD1. CDR3 length: 14 residues. The germline gives CDR1 MNHEY, CDR2 SMNVEV (reference sequence). Trimming cost V 5 bases and J 6 bases; bases outside gene matches: 4. The CDR3 loop is CASSRTGVPGELFF. The CDR3 DNA reads as TGTGCCAGCAGTAGGACAGGGGTTCCCGGGGAGCTGTTTTTT.

J is TRBJ2-1 and V is TRBV29-1; D call uncertain. The germline gives CDR1 SQVTM, CDR2 ANQGSEA. The CDR3 is 13 amino acids. V lost 2 bases and J lost 6, with 11 bases in between. The chain's CDR3 is CSVEIGVGNEQFF. The CDR3 bases are TGCAGCGTTGAAATAGGAGTAGGCAATGAGCAGTTCTTC.

The V and J genes are TRBV4-3 and TRBJ2-2; D gene unclear. Germline values: CDR1 LGHNA, CDR2 YSLEER. CDR3 length: 16 amino acids. Trimming took off 0 bases at V and 7 bases at J, with 15 bases between the two ends. Here the CDR3 DNA reads TGCGCCAGCAGCCAAGAAAGCACAGTGAGAATCGGGGAGCTGTTTTTT. Amino acid sequence: CASSQESTVRIGELFF.

The chain joins TRBV27 to TRBJ1-5, with 7 bases lining up with TRBD1. CDR1 MNHEY and CDR2 SMNVEV come from the germline V gene (reference sequence). This CDR3 comprises 15 residues. Trimming at V came to 10 bases and at J to 8 bases, leaving 17 bases not matched to a gene. The CDR3 reads CATQKLFRGSEPQHF. DNA for the CDR3: TGTGCCACACAAAAGCTTTTCAGGGGGTCTGAGCCCCAGCATTTT.

CDR3 sequence (DNA): TGTGCCAGCAGCTTGCCGACCAACCACTTTAACACTTTAGAAGCTTTCTTT. This codes for CASSLPTNHFNTLEAFF. This chain connects TRBV7-2 to TRBJ1-1; no reliable D call. The CDR3 runs to 17 residues. Germline-derived CDR1 and CDR2 are SGHTA and FQGNSA. Deletions cut 3 bases from V and 8 bases from J, with 25 bases between.

J is TRBJ2-5 and V is TRBV2; no firm D call. V dropped 7 bases and J dropped 3 bases, with 6 bases sitting between them. Germline loops: CDR1 SNHLY, CDR2 FYNNEI. The CDR3 has 11 amino acids. DNA for the CDR3: TGTGCCAGCACCACTGAAGAGACCCAGTACTTC. It codes for CASTTEETQYF.

The gene calls are TRBV29-1 and TRBJ1-4; 7 nucleotides align to TRBD1. The CDR3 is made up of 12 amino acids. The V segment lost 7 bases and the J segment 7 bases; nucleotides outside the gene matches: 6. CDR1 is SQVTM, CDR2 ANQGSEA, per germline. The CDR3 DNA sequence: TGCAGCGGGGGACAGAGTGGTGAAAAACTGTTTTTT. The encoded protein is CSGGQSGEKLFF.